The 27 T cell receptor beta chains reported below all come from one sample, sequenced in a study of T cells after yellow fever vaccination. TCRdb recomputed calls from the 5' RACE reads with MiXCR, one row per CDR3 protein. The sample shows about 220,000 distinct CDR3 sequences, approximately 3.3% of them seen only once. The sample was CD4+ T cells sorted from PBMCs, taken 10 days after the yellow fever booster vaccination. The source of these receptors is a man between 18 and 35 years old who received the YFV17D yellow fever vaccine.

This clonotype was detected only a few times. The chain recombines TRBV9 with TRBJ1-1; D is undetermined. V was cut by 0 bases and J by 1 base, with 7 bases left in between. Germline V gene lookup returns CDR1 SGDLS and CDR2 YYNGEE. The CDR3 is made up of 14 amino acids. The CDR3 protein is CASSVGPGNTEAFF. The CDR3 region has the DNA TGTGCCAGCAGCGTAGGCCCGGGGAACACTGAAGCTTTCTTT.

This clonotype was recorded many times. V gene TRBV12-5 combines with J gene TRBJ1-4, with 7 positions matching TRBD1. Germline CDR1 is LGHNT and CDR2 is FRNRAP. Losses at the gene ends were 1 base for V and 1 base for J; bases not matched to a gene: 6. The CDR3 runs 17 residues. This chain's CDR3 is CASGLATGYLTNEKLFF. In nucleotides, the CDR3 is TGTGCTAGTGGTTTGGCGACAGGGTACTTAACTAATGAAAAACTGTTTTTT.

This clonotype was observed many times. The chain links TRBV6-6 to TRBJ2-6; D is unresolved. Germline CDR1 is MNHNY and CDR2 is SVGAGI (reference sequence). The V and J ends lost 6 bases and 0 bases respectively, with 0 bases between them. The CDR3 covers 12 residues. This CDR3 reads CASSSGANVLTF. CDR3 nucleotides: TGTGCCAGCAGCTCTGGGGCCAACGTCCTGACTTTC.

The chain uses TRBV4-1 and TRBJ2-1; no reliable D call. The V end lost 0 bases, the J end lost 0 bases, and 15 bases lay between the germline ends. Germline CDR1 MGHRA, CDR2 YSYEKL. CDR3 length: 18 amino acids. For the CDR3, the DNA is TGCGCCAGCAGCCAAGATCGGGCGCTAGGTCCCTCCTACAATGAGCAGTTCTTC. Its translation: CASSQDRALGPSYNEQFF.

This clonotype was seen at least ten times. The rearrangement links TRBV9 to TRBJ2-7; perhaps D is TRBD1 or TRBD2 (5 bases each). The CDR3 spans 14 residues. V gave up 0 bases and J gave up 2 bases, with 9 bases separating them. Germline CDR1 reads SGDLS; CDR2 reads YYNGEE. In DNA, the CDR3 is TGTGCCAGCAGCGTAGATATGGGGGCCTACGAGCAGTACTTC. It yields the protein CASSVDMGAYEQYF.

V and J are TRBV4-3 and TRBJ2-1, with 7 positions matching TRBD2. This CDR3 comprises 15 residues. The ends lost 4 bases at V and 8 bases at J; junction bases unmatched: 11. CDR1 and CDR2 from the germline V gene are LGHNA and YSLEER. CDR3 amino acids: CASSRSGTTVDEQFF. In DNA form, the CDR3 reads TGCGCCAGCAGCCGATCCGGGACTACAGTCGATGAGCAGTTCTTC.

The chain uses TRBV19 and TRBJ1-2; D call uncertain. Trimming left V 3 bases short and J 0 bases short, with 17 bases between. Germline loops: CDR1 LNHDA, CDR2 SQIVND (reference sequence). The CDR3 runs 17 residues. This chain's CDR3 is CASSISSLAAANYGYTF. CDR3 DNA: TGTGCCAGTAGTATTAGTTCTCTGGCGGCCGCTAACTATGGCTACACCTTC.

This clonotype was observed at least ten times. The CDR3 spells CASSEGSAEVYGYTF. The CDR3 DNA sequence: TGTGCCAGCAGCGAGGGGTCAGCGGAGGTGTATGGCTACACCTTC. The chain combines TRBV7-9 with TRBJ1-2; a possible D gene is TRBD1 (5 bases). CDR3 length: 15 residues. With 5 bases removed from V and 5 bases from J, the gap between germline ends came to 18 bases. The germline V gene encodes CDR1 SEHNR and CDR2 FQNEAQ (reference sequence).

This clonotype has ten or more counts. The chain couples TRBV7-2 to TRBJ2-2, with TRBD1 matching over 11 bases. CDR3 size: 15 residues. Trimming removed 3 bases from V and 5 bases from J; junction bases left unmatched: 2. Germline V gene lookup returns CDR1 SGHTA and CDR2 FQGNSA. The CDR3 nucleotides read TGTGCCAGCAGCTTCGGGACAGGGGGTACCGGGGAGCTGTTTTTT. Its translation is CASSFGTGGTGELFF.

This clonotype showed up just a few times. CDR3 DNA: TGTGCCAGCTCAGCTACAGGGCTTAATTCACCCCTCCACTTT. Residues: CASSATGLNSPLHF. This chain joins TRBV18 and TRBJ1-6; tentative D call: TRBD1 (6 bases). CDR3 length equals 14 residues. CDR1 and CDR2 from the germline V gene are KGHSH and LQKENI. Trimming removed 5 bases from V and 6 bases from J, with 11 bases in between.

This clonotype has ten or more counts. The V gene is TRBV12-3 or TRBV12-4, the J gene TRBJ2-3, with TRBD2 matching 14 bases. The CDR3 length is 19 residues. J was trimmed by 6 bases and V by 6 bases; bases with no gene match: 17. CDR3 nucleotide sequence: TGTGCCAGCAGGACCGATTACGTGGGACTAGCGGGGGCTTCGGATACGCAGTATTTT. Amino acids: CASRTDYVGLAGASDTQYF.

This rearrangement joins TRBV9 to TRBJ2-5; the D gene is possibly TRBD2 (6 bases). The CDR3 runs to 15 residues. With 7 bases removed from V and 3 bases from J, the gap between germline ends came to 19 bases. Germline V gene data show CDR1 as SGDLS and CDR2 as YYNGEE. CDR3 coding DNA: TGTGCCAGCGCGGGCGAGGGGACTGGAAAAGAGACCCAGTACTTC. Its translation is CASAGEGTGKETQYF. The full variable domain, in which reference TRBV9 and TRBJ2-5 provide the parts outside the CDR3, is DSGVTQTPKHLITATGQRVTLRCSPRSGDLSVYWYQQSLDQGLQFLIQYYNGEERAKGNILERFSAQQFPDLHSELNLSSLELGDSALYFCASAGEGTGKETQYFGPGTRLLVL.

This clonotype was recorded many times. The rearrangement links TRBV29-1 to TRBJ2-3; 14 nucleotides align to TRBD2. V lost 4 bases, J lost 2 bases, and 8 bases stayed unmatched. CDR1 SQVTM and CDR2 ANQGSEA come from the germline V gene. The CDR3 is made up of 17 amino acids. DNA for the CDR3: TGCAGCGTTGCCGGGACTAGCGGGGGAGACTTCACAGATACGCAGTATTTT. Translation gives CSVAGTSGGDFTDTQYF.

This clonotype was observed many times. This chain joins TRBV30 and TRBJ2-7; tentative D call: TRBD1 (5 bases). The CDR3 is made up of 12 amino acids. Germline V gene sequence: CDR1 GTSNPN, CDR2 SVGIG (reference sequence). V lost 2 bases, J lost 5 bases, and 10 bases lay in between. This CDR3 reads CAWSRQGHEQYF. CDR3 coding DNA: TGTGCCTGGAGTAGGCAGGGCCACGAGCAGTACTTC.

This clonotype was recorded many times. The chain recombines TRBV29-1 with TRBJ2-6; D might be TRBD1 or TRBD2, each matching 5 bases. CDR1 SQVTM and CDR2 ANQGSEA come from the germline V gene. V lost 5 bases and J lost 1, with 12 bases in between. CDR3 length equals 15 residues. For the CDR3, the DNA is TGCAGCGTTAAGGGTGGGGGATCTGGGGCCAACGTCCTGACTTTC. This sequence encodes CSVKGGGSGANVLTF. The variable domain in full, completed from reference TRBV29-1 and TRBJ2-6, reads SAVISQKPSRDICQRGTSLTIQCQVDSQVTMMFWYRQQPGQSLTLIATANQGSEATYESGFVIDKFPISRPNLTFSTLTVSNMSPEDSSIYLCSVKGGGSGANVLTFGAGSRLTVL.

This clonotype was observed at least ten times. V and J are TRBV7-9 and TRBJ1-1; TRBD1 is a possible D gene (6 bases). The CDR3 is 14 residues long. The germline CDR1 and CDR2 sequences are SEHNR and FQNEAQ (reference sequence). V was clipped by 5 bases and J by 7 bases, with 17 bases between them. The CDR3 loop is CASSQDKGQFEAFF. The DNA for the CDR3 is TGTGCCAGCAGCCAAGACAAAGGACAGTTTGAAGCTTTCTTT. The variable domain in full, with the rest retrieved from reference TRBV7-9 and TRBJ1-1, is DTGVSQNPRHKITKRGQNVTFRCDPISEHNRLYWYRQTLGQGPEFLTYFQNEAQLEKSRLLSDRFSAERPKGSFSTLEIQRTEQGDSAMYLCASSQDKGQFEAFFGQGTRLTVV.

Many counts were recorded for this clonotype. The chain links TRBV12-3 or TRBV12-4 to TRBJ2-5; tentatively, D is TRBD2 (5 bases). The CDR3 covers 13 residues. V was shortened by 4 bases and J by 5 bases, with 11 bases between the two germline ends. CDR3 loop: CASSSNSVETQYF. The CDR3 DNA sequence: TGTGCCAGCAGTTCAAATAGCGTGGAGACCCAGTACTTC.

This clonotype came up many times. V is TRBV28 and J is TRBJ1-1; TRBD1 is a possible D gene (5 bases). Trimming took off 7 bases at V and 6 bases at J, with 18 bases between the two ends. The germline V gene encodes CDR1 MDHEN and CDR2 SYDVKM. The CDR3 contains 14 residues. CDR3 sequence reads: CASIIPGGEPEAFF. As DNA, the CDR3 is TGTGCCAGCATCATTCCCGGGGGGGAGCCTGAAGCTTTCTTT.

This clonotype was picked up many times. This sequence joins TRBV5-1 and TRBJ2-5, with D hard to call. The CDR3 sequence is 13 residues long. Germline assignment: CDR1 SGHRS and CDR2 YFSETQ. V was shortened by 4 bases and J by 5 bases, with 12 bases between the two germline ends. The CDR3: CASSPDPRETQYF. The DNA for the CDR3 is TGCGCCAGCAGCCCAGACCCACGTGAGACCCAGTACTTC.

This clonotype has ten or more counts. The chain employs TRBV12-3 or TRBV12-4 and TRBJ1-2, with D possibly matching TRBD1 (5 bases). With 6 bases removed from V and 4 bases from J, the gap between germline ends came to 15 bases. This CDR3 has 14 amino acids. CDR3 in DNA: TGTGCCAGCAGCTCGGGGAAGAGGGGCTATGGCTACACCTTC. Protein sequence: CASSSGKRGYGYTF.

This clonotype showed up just a few times. V usage is TRBV9 and J usage is TRBJ2-3; 12 nucleotides line up with TRBD2. Germline V CDR1 and CDR2: SGDLS, YYNGEE. The CDR3 spans 16 residues. Trimming at V came to 0 bases and at J to 5 bases, leaving 4 bases not matched to a gene. The CDR3 nucleotides are TGTGCCAGCAGCGTAGCCCCTAGCGGGGGGGAAGATACGCAGTATTTT. The encoded protein is CASSVAPSGGEDTQYF.

This clonotype has ten or more counts. V gene TRBV4-3 combines with J gene TRBJ1-1; D is undetermined. Trimming removed 0 bases from V and 8 bases from J, with 10 bases in between. The germline CDR1 and CDR2 sequences are LGHNA and YSLEER. There are 13 residues in the CDR3. In DNA, the CDR3 is TGCGCCAGCAGCCAAGATCTCGGCAGAGAAGCTTTCTTT. Encoded protein: CASSQDLGREAFF.

This chain connects TRBV13 to TRBJ2-7; D remains unclear. Trimming removed 5 bases from V and 3 bases from J, with 11 bases in between. This CDR3 spans 13 amino acids. The germline gives CDR1 PRHDT, CDR2 FYEKMQ (reference sequence). CDR3 nucleotide sequence: TGTGCCAGCAGCCTTCATCACTACTACGAGCAGTACGTC. It translates to CASSLHHYYEQYV.

This clonotype was recorded many times. This chain links TRBV5-1 with TRBJ1-1; TRBD1 might be the D (6 bases). The V and J ends lost 4 bases and 0 bases respectively, with 13 bases between them. Germline assignment: CDR1 SGHRS and CDR2 YFSETQ. The CDR3 has 15 amino acids. CDR3 sequence: CASSILDSLNTEAFF. CDR3 nucleotides: TGCGCCAGCAGCATCCTGGACAGTCTGAACACTGAAGCTTTCTTT.

This clonotype was counted between two and nine times. V gene TRBV5-6 combines with J gene TRBJ1-4, with TRBD1 matching 8 bases. This CDR3 has 19 residues. CDR1 is SGHDT, CDR2 YYEEEE, per germline. V lost 3 bases to trimming and J lost 0 bases; unmatched junction nucleotides: 13. Here the CDR3 reads CASSSTGTGRIATNEKLFF. CDR3 coding DNA: TGTGCCAGCAGCTCAACAGGGACAGGCCGGATCGCAACTAATGAAAAACTGTTTTTT.

A note on this clonotype: A much larger clone is a single base away; this may be a read error. The CDR3 bases are TGCGCCAGCAGTCAGGAGGGCTTGGAGACCCAGTACTTC. Its protein is CASSQEGLETQYF. The chain uses TRBV23-1 and TRBJ2-5; perhaps TRBD2 as D (6 bases). TRBV23-1 has ORF status, its function being uncertain. CDR3 length equals 13 residues. Trimming pared 3 bases from V and 5 bases from J, leaving 10 bases between.

This clonotype was seen only a few times. V and J are TRBV7-9 and TRBJ1-1; D unclear. The V gene's germline CDR1 is SEHNR and CDR2 FQNEAQ (reference sequence). The CDR3 runs to 14 residues. V was pared by 5 bases and J by 3 bases, with 13 bases between. CDR3 in amino acids: CASSLNRVYTEAFF. Here the CDR3 DNA reads TGTGCCAGCAGCCTCAACCGGGTCTACACTGAAGCTTTCTTT.